These 22 T cell receptor beta chains came from one sample sequenced in a study of blood T cell repertoires in COVID-19. The method was immunoSEQ multiplex PCR; TCRdb's version includes in-frame clones alone and lacks a portion of them. The sample consists of a few hundred thousand clones, more than 85% of them appearing once. The source material was peripheral blood. These receptors were taken from a person between 18 and 35 years old with COVID-19, enrolled during active disease.

This clone has just a few counts. The V gene is TRBV4-1, the J gene TRBJ2-2, with 12 bases matching TRBD2. The CDR3 runs to 15 residues. Germline CDR1 and CDR2: MGHRA and YSYEKL. The trim removed 5 bases at V and 7 bases at J, leaving 5 bases unmatched. The CDR3 sequence is CASSSLAGGVGELFF. DNA for the CDR3: TGCGCCAGCAGCTCTCTAGCGGGAGGGGTCGGGGAGCTGTTTTTT.

This clone was found once. J is TRBJ2-1 and V is TRBV4-1; 16 nucleotides agree with TRBD2. Germline CDR1 and CDR2: MGHRA and YSYEKL. This CDR3 spans 17 amino acids. Losses at the gene ends were 4 bases for V and 8 bases for J; bases not matched to a gene: 8. CDR3 coding DNA: TGCGCCAGCAGCCCGGGACTAGCGGGAGGGCTTATCGATGAGCAGTTCTTC. Its translation is CASSPGLAGGLIDEQFF.

The J gene is TRBJ2-1, the V gene TRBV7-2; TRBD2 matches 9 bases. The CDR3 is 15 residues long. From germline, CDR1 is SGHTA and CDR2 FQGNSA. J gave up 9 bases and V 6 bases, and 12 bases lay outside the gene matches. The CDR3 loop is CASRDQRAGGTEQFF. CDR3 nucleotides: TGTGCCAGCAGGGACCAGCGAGCGGGAGGTACTGAGCAGTTCTTC.

The chain has TRBV28 and TRBJ1-2; 7 nucleotides agree with TRBD1. The germline CDR1 and CDR2 sequences are MDHEN and SYDVKM. Unmatched junction bases numbered 6, after V lost 7 bases and J lost 4 bases. There are 13 residues in the CDR3. CDR3 residues: CASTGGASYGYTF. The CDR3 nucleotides are TGTGCCAGCACAGGGGGAGCTTCCTATGGCTACACCTTC.

The chain carries TRBV9 and TRBJ1-4; unclear D gene. Germline CDR1 reads SGDLS; CDR2 reads YYNGEE. V gave up 0 bases and J gave up 0 bases, with 9 bases separating them. CDR3 length: 16 residues. The CDR3 DNA reads as TGTGCCAGCAGCGTAGGTCAGGCTGCAACTAATGAAAAACTGTTTTTT. It translates to CASSVGQAATNEKLFF.

The rearrangement uses TRBV25-1 and TRBJ2-7, with 10 bases identical to TRBD2. J lost 4 bases, V lost 10 bases, and 13 bases had no gene match. The CDR3 spans 15 residues. Germline CDR1 is MGHDK and CDR2 is SYGVNS. The CDR3 DNA is TGTGCCACCGAATGGACCCTAGCGGGAGAATACGAGCAGTACTTC. Translating gives CATEWTLAGEYEQYF.

The chain has TRBV11-2 and TRBJ1-1, with 7 bases aligning to TRBD1. The V gene end was trimmed by 5 bases and the J gene end by 2 bases; junction bases not matched to a gene: 8. CDR1 and CDR2 (germline): SGHAT, FQNNGV. The CDR3 is made up of 15 amino acids. The CDR3 DNA is TGTGCCAGCAGCGACCGGGACAGACTCAACACTGAAGCTTTCTTT. This codes for CASSDRDRLNTEAFF.

The genes are TRBV7-2 and TRBJ1-5; no definite D call. Deletions cut 5 bases from V and 6 bases from J, with 17 bases between. The CDR3 runs to 15 residues. Germline V gene lookup returns CDR1 SGHTA and CDR2 FQGNSA. Here the CDR3 reads CASSPPASRGQPQHF. The DNA of the CDR3 is TGTGCCAGCAGCCCCCCAGCCAGTCGGGGTCAGCCCCAGCATTTT.

This chain uses TRBV14 with TRBJ2-7; TRBD1 is a possible D gene (6 bases). V shed 1 base and J shed 3 bases, with 19 bases lying between them. The CDR3 is 17 amino acids. The V gene's germline CDR1 is SGHDN and CDR2 FVKESK. The CDR3, as DNA: TGTGCCAGCAGCCAAGGGTACCCTTGGGGGCAGAACTACGAGCAGTACTTC. Its protein is CASSQGYPWGQNYEQYF.

V gene TRBV3-1 (or the pseudogene TRBV3-2) combines with J gene TRBJ2-1; 9 positions match TRBD2. CDR1 and CDR2 from the germline V gene are LGHDT and YNNKEL (reference sequence). Unmatched junction bases numbered 11, after V lost 4 bases and J lost 16 bases. This CDR3 has 13 residues. For the CDR3, the DNA is TGTGCCAGCAGCCCAAGCACCAGCGGGGGGCCTTTCTTC. Protein: CASSPSTSGGPFF.

The genes are TRBV7-8 and TRBJ2-2; 11 positions agree with TRBD1. Trimming cost V 9 bases and J 7 bases; bases outside gene matches: 10. This CDR3 is 15 amino acids long. Germline CDR1 SGHVS, CDR2 FQNEAQ. The CDR3 loop reads CASSSDRGRLGELFF. The CDR3, as DNA: TGTGCCAGTTCCTCGGACAGGGGGCGTCTCGGGGAGCTGTTTTTT.

The chain recombines TRBV18 with TRBJ2-3; possible D gene TRBD2, 6 bases. The CDR3 has 13 residues. Germline lookup yields CDR1 KGHSH and CDR2 LQKENI. The V end lost 6 bases, the J end lost 2 bases, and 9 bases lay between the germline ends. In DNA, the CDR3 is TGTGCCAGCTCTGGAGGGCCCACAGATACGCAGTATTTT. Protein product: CASSGGPTDTQYF.

The chain couples TRBV28 to TRBJ1-2; D is ambiguous. The CDR3 runs to 11 residues. V lost 7 bases to trimming and J lost 4 bases, with 7 bases between them. The germline V gene encodes CDR1 MDHEN and CDR2 SYDVKM. The CDR3 here is CASTDIYGYTF. The CDR3 region has the DNA TGTGCCAGCACCGACATCTATGGCTACACCTTC.

The V call is TRBV4-1, the J call TRBJ1-4, with 11 bases lining up with TRBD1. Trimming took 0 bases from V and 7 from J; bases not matched to a gene: 4. There are 16 residues in the CDR3. Per germline, CDR1 MGHRA and CDR2 YSYEKL. CDR3 coding DNA: TGCGCCAGCAGCCAAGACTTCGGGACAGGGGGTGAAAAACTGTTTTTT. Residues: CASSQDFGTGGEKLFF.

J is TRBJ1-3 and V is TRBV15, with 10 bases lining up with TRBD1. The CDR3 totals 18 residues. Germline assignment: CDR1 LNHNV and CDR2 YYDKDF (reference sequence). With 0 bases clipped from V and 1 base from J, the junction kept 6 bases outside the gene matches. The CDR3 loop reads CATSRDSGTGDSGNTIYF. In DNA form, the CDR3 reads TGTGCCACCAGCAGAGACTCCGGGACAGGGGATTCTGGAAACACCATATATTTT.

The J gene is TRBJ2-1, the V gene TRBV11-2; 7 positions agree with TRBD2. After removal of 1 base from V and 10 bases from J, the junction contained 10 bases not matched to a gene. The CDR3 runs 15 residues. The germline gives CDR1 SGHAT, CDR2 FQNNGV. CDR3 loop: CASSLVGGVSGEQFF. CDR3 nucleotide sequence: TGTGCCAGCAGCTTAGTGGGAGGGGTCTCAGGGGAGCAGTTCTTC.

The rearrangement joins TRBV5-1 to TRBJ1-5, with 7 bases matching TRBD1. The CDR3 extends over 15 amino acids. With 0 bases clipped from V and 6 bases from J, the junction kept 6 bases outside the gene matches. The germline V gene has CDR1 SGHRS and CDR2 YFSETQ. The CDR3 nucleotides are TGCGCCAGCAGCTTGGACACTTCAGGGGGTCAGCCCCAGCATTTT. Residues: CASSLDTSGGQPQHF.

In this sample, this clone turned up once. The rearrangement links TRBV24-1 to TRBJ2-1, with 9 bases aligning to TRBD1. Trimming took 3 bases from V and 5 from J; bases not matched to a gene: 4. The germline V gene has CDR1 KGHDR and CDR2 SFDVKD. This CDR3 is built from 15 residues. CDR3 sequence: CATSDQQGANNEQFF. CDR3 nucleotides: TGTGCCACCAGTGATCAACAGGGGGCTAACAATGAGCAGTTCTTC.

A note on this clone: At the DNA level, this CDR3 is encoded by other sequences in the same sample as well. CDR3: CASSPGQGTDTQYF. CDR3 coding DNA: TGCGCCAGCAGCCCTGGACAGGGGACAGATACGCAGTATTTT. The chain combines TRBV5-1 with TRBJ2-3; 9 nucleotides align to TRBD1. CDR3 size: 14 residues. The germline gives CDR1 SGHRS, CDR2 YFSETQ. The V segment lost 4 bases and the J segment 3 bases; nucleotides outside the gene matches: 3.

V is TRBV10-3 and J is TRBJ2-1; weak D call: TRBD2 (6 bases). This CDR3 has 12 amino acids. CDR1 and CDR2 from the germline V gene are ENHRY and SYGVKD. Trimming took 2 bases from V and 11 from J, leaving 10 bases between them. For the CDR3, the DNA is TGTGCCATCAGTGAGAGTAGCGGCAAGCAGTTCTTC. Protein: CAISESSGKQFF.

As DNA, the CDR3 is TGTGCCACCAGTGATCGGGACAGGGTAAACAATGAGCAGTTCTTC. The encoded protein is CATSDRDRVNNEQFF. The chain has TRBV24-1 and TRBJ2-1; 9 nucleotides line up with TRBD1. Per the germline V gene, CDR1 is KGHDR and CDR2 is SFDVKD. The CDR3 is made up of 15 amino acids. V dropped 3 bases and J dropped 5; count of bases not matched to a gene: 4.

The rearrangement uses TRBV4-3 and TRBJ2-1, with D possibly being TRBD2 (6 bases). Germline CDR1 is LGHNA and CDR2 is YSLEER. The CDR3 totals 15 residues. V lost 4 bases and J lost 0, with 10 bases in between. In nucleotides, the CDR3 is TGCGCCAGCAGCCCGACTAGTAGCTCCTACAATGAGCAGTTCTTC. It yields the protein CASSPTSSSYNEQFF.